This is a list of T cell receptor beta chains from one sample in a study of T cells in Graves' hyperthyroidism and ophthalmopathy. TCRdb re-called the multiplex PCR reads through MiXCR, storing one row per CDR3 protein. In the table there are about 570,000 distinct CDR3 sequences, 12% to 15% of which are singletons. The sample was blood. These TCRs come from a woman aged 40-49 years with Graves' hyperthyroidism. Each CDR3 is given with its conserved first and last residue. A D gene is named only where the DNA matches it firmly. Only some rows state a clone size, as once, few, many or a class for expanded clones.

TGTGCCAGCAGTTTCGGGACTCTTTGGAATGAGCAGTTCTTC | CASSFGTLWNEQFF | - | TRBJ2-1 | TRBV12-3/TRBV12-4 | few | 14
TGTGCCAGTAGTCGAATATCCGGAGGACAGGGGTTTAACGAGCAGTACTTC | CASSRISGGQGFNEQYF | TRBD1 | TRBJ2-7 | TRBV19 | - | 17
TGCAGCGCAAGAGGCGGGACAGGGAACGAAGCTTTCTTT | CSARGGTGNEAFF | TRBD1 | TRBJ1-1 | TRBV29-1 | many | 13
TGCAGTGCTAGAAGCAATGAGCAGTTCTTC | CSARSNEQFF | - | TRBJ2-1 | TRBV20-1 | - | 10
TGTGCCAGCAGTTACGATGGTACGAAGACCCAGTACTTC | CASSYDGTKTQYF | - | TRBJ2-5 | TRBV6-2/TRBV6-3 | many | 13
TGTGCCAGTAGTTCAAGACAGGGGGCTTGGACAGATACGCAGTATTTT | CASSSRQGAWTDTQYF | TRBD1 | TRBJ2-3 | TRBV19 | - | 16
TGTGCCAGCAGTACGGGCGAGACGGGGTATTCACCCCTCCACTTT | CASSTGETGYSPLHF | - | TRBJ1-6 | TRBV6-1 | - | 15
TGCAGTGCTAGAGCCGGGGCCTACGAGCAGTACTTC | CSARAGAYEQYF | - | TRBJ2-7 | TRBV20-1 | many | 12
TGTGCCAGCAGCTTAGCTCCGGGACGCGCGAACACCGGGGAGCTGTTTTTT | CASSLAPGRANTGELFF | - | TRBJ2-2 | TRBV7-8 | many | 17
TGTGCCAGCAGTTTAGAACTAGCGGTTTACAATGAGCAGTTCTTC | CASSLELAVYNEQFF | TRBD2 | TRBJ2-1 | TRBV27 | many | 15
TGTGCCAGCAGGGCCATCTTGCAGGGGGCCTACGAGCAGTACTTC | CASRAILQGAYEQYF | TRBD1 | TRBJ2-7 | TRBV6-2/TRBV6-3 | few | 15
TGTGCCACCAGCAACCCTGGCGGGAGTTACACCGGGGAGCTGTTTTTT | CATSNPGGSYTGELFF | TRBD2 | TRBJ2-2 | TRBV15 | few | 16
TGTGCCAGCAGTAAGCGGACAGGGGACTATGGCTACACCTTC | CASSKRTGDYGYTF | TRBD1 | TRBJ1-2 | TRBV6-1 | many | 14
TGTGCCAGCAGCTCTGGGGGGAGCCAGCCCCAGCATTTT | CASSSGGSQPQHF | - | TRBJ1-5 | TRBV7-8 | many | 13
TGCGCCAGCAGCCAAGATCTTTCGAAACTAGCGAACTCCTACGAGCAGTACTTC | CASSQDLSKLANSYEQYF | TRBD2 | TRBJ2-7 | TRBV4-1 | - | 18
TGTGCCAGCAGTGAAGTTATCCCGGGACTAGCGGGAGGGTTCACAGATACGCAGTATTTT | CASSEVIPGLAGGFTDTQYF | TRBD2 | TRBJ2-3 | TRBV6-1 | many | 20
TGTGCCCGGAGGGTAATTAACACTGAAGCTTTCTTT | CARRVINTEAFF | - | TRBJ1-1 | TRBV30 | many | 12
TGTGCCAGCAGCAAAGGACTAGCGGTGACCGATACGCAGTATTTT | CASSKGLAVTDTQYF | TRBD2 | TRBJ2-3 | TRBV11-2 | many | 15
TGTGCCTCAACCCGCAGAGAAGTTAGCAATCAGCCCCAGCATTTT | CASTRREVSNQPQHF | - | TRBJ1-5 | TRBV19 | few | 15
TGTGCCAGCAGCGTTAGGGGGGATTATTCCGGAAACACCATATATTTT | CASSVRGDYSGNTIYF | - | TRBJ1-3 | TRBV9 | few | 16
TGTGCCTGGACAACAGGATTTCGCACTGAAGCTTTCTTT | CAWTTGFRTEAFF | - | TRBJ1-1 | TRBV30 | many | 13
TGCGCCAGCAGCACAGGACTAGCGGGATACTACGAGCAGTACTTC | CASSTGLAGYYEQYF | TRBD2 | TRBJ2-7 | TRBV5-1 | few | 15
TGTGCCAGCAGCCACGGACAGTCGAACACCGGGGAGCTGTTTTTT | CASSHGQSNTGELFF | - | TRBJ2-2 | TRBV14 | - | 15
TGTGCCAGCAGTCGGGGGGGCAGTGAAAAACTGTTTTTT | CASSRGGSEKLFF | - | TRBJ1-4 | TRBV5-5 | - | 13
TGTGCCAGCAGGCTATACACTGCAACTAATGAAAAACTGTTTTTT | CASRLYTATNEKLFF | - | TRBJ1-4 | TRBV2 | many | 15
TGTGCCAGCAGTTTTGGCGGGAGAGGGGGACACACAGATACGCAGTATTTT | CASSFGGRGGHTDTQYF | - | TRBJ2-3 | TRBV28 | many | 17
TGTGCCAGCAGCCAAACTCGGACAGGGGGATATGGCTACACCTTC | CASSQTRTGGYGYTF | TRBD1 | TRBJ1-2 | TRBV7-8 | many | 15
TGTGCCAGCAGTTTAGCGGGACTAGCGGAGTTCTACGAGCAGTACTTC | CASSLAGLAEFYEQYF | TRBD2 | TRBJ2-7 | TRBV12-3/TRBV12-4 | - | 16
TGTGCCATCAGTGAGAGCTGGACTGGCACAGATACGCAGTATTTT | CAISESWTGTDTQYF | - | TRBJ2-3 | TRBV10-3 | many | 15
TGTGCCAGCAAACCGGGACCGACGAGCTCTGGAAACACCATATATTTT | CASKPGPTSSGNTIYF | - | TRBJ1-3 | TRBV12-3/TRBV12-4 | - | 16
TGCGCCAGCAGCTCCACAGGGACCTCCTACAATGAGCAGCTCTTC | CASSSTGTSYNEQLF | - | TRBJ2-1 | TRBV5-1 | few | 15
TGTGCCAGCAACGAAGGAGATCAGCCCCAGCATTTT | CASNEGDQPQHF | - | TRBJ1-5 | TRBV12-3/TRBV12-4 | many | 12
TGCGCCAGCAGCCGCGGGGTCTCTGGAAACACCATATATTTT | CASSRGVSGNTIYF | - | TRBJ1-3 | TRBV4-1 | - | 14
TGCAGTGCTAGGCGAGCGGGAGTAAACAATGAGCAGTTCTTC | CSARRAGVNNEQFF | TRBD2 | TRBJ2-1 | TRBV20-1 | many | 14
TGTGCCAGCAGCCCGGAGGGGCTAGCGGGTTTCTACGAGCAGTACTTC | CASSPEGLAGFYEQYF | TRBD2 | TRBJ2-7 | TRBV11-2 | many | 16
TGTGCCAGCAGCAGCACCGGGACAGGTTTGTTAGCGACTAGCGGGAGGGGATTGTACGAGCAGTACTTC | CASSSTGTGLLATSGRGLYEQYF | TRBD2 | TRBJ2-7 | TRBV5-4 | once | 23
TGTGCCAGCAGGGAATCTGGGACAGTACTTGATTCACCCCTCCACTTT | CASRESGTVLDSPLHF | TRBD1 | TRBJ1-6 | TRBV3-1 | many | 16
TGTGCCAGCAGCTTGCTAGCGGGAGGGCCGAGCACCGGGGAGCTGTTTTTT | CASSLLAGGPSTGELFF | TRBD2 | TRBJ2-2 | TRBV7-2 | few | 17
TGTGCCAGCAGCTTGGTTCGAGACAGGGGCGCCTACGAGCAGTACTTC | CASSLVRDRGAYEQYF | TRBD1 | TRBJ2-7 | TRBV5-6 | many | 16
TGTGCCAGCAGTCGGGTTATCGGTTCACCCCTCCACTTT | CASSRVIGSPLHF | - | TRBJ1-6 | TRBV27 | many | 13
TGTGCCAGCAGCTCGCAAGGTCCTAGCTATGGCTACACCTTC | CASSSQGPSYGYTF | - | TRBJ1-2 | TRBV5-6 | - | 14
TGCAGCGTTGGGGCAGGGGGAGAGACCCAGTACTTC | CSVGAGGETQYF | TRBD1 | TRBJ2-5 | TRBV29-1 | many | 12
TGCAGTTCGACTCGGGACAGCGCTAACTATGGCTACACCTTC | CSSTRDSANYGYTF | TRBD1 | TRBJ1-2 | TRBV20-1 | many | 14